Below, 7 T cell receptor beta chains from the same sample are listed, as sequenced in a study of T-cell memory formation after mild COVID-19. TCRdb redid the calling of the 5' RACE reads with MiXCR, one entry per CDR3 protein. The sample has 550,000 to 650,000 distinct CDR3 sequences, 15% to 20% seen once. The sequencing sample was made of PBMCs or a T cell subset sorted from them (not recorded which). The receptors derive from an adult woman who had mild COVID-19 (a few samples of this study predate the infection). Cell type and time point are not known.

This chain links TRBV5-1 with TRBJ2-5; unclear D gene. V lost 5 bases and J 1 base, leaving 9 bases between the germline ends. The germline V gene encodes CDR1 SGHRS and CDR2 YFSETQ. This CDR3 region has 13 residues. Here the CDR3 reads CASRHEVQETQYF. For the CDR3, the DNA is TGCGCCAGCAGGCACGAGGTCCAAGAGACCCAGTACTTC.

CDR3 loop: CASSLVGVEQPQHF. CDR3 in DNA: TGTGCCAGCAGTTTAGTTGGGGTTGAACAGCCCCAGCATTTT. J is TRBJ1-5 and V is TRBV12-3 or TRBV12-4; the D is unclear. The CDR3 sequence is 14 residues long. V lost 1 base, J lost 7 bases, and 11 bases lay in between.

This clonotype turned up a few times. The chain is built from TRBV6-1 and TRBJ1-5; TRBD1 might be the D (5 bases). Trimming shortened V by 0 bases and J by 2 bases, and 8 bases separated the two germline ends. There are 15 residues in the CDR3. CDR1 and CDR2 from the germline V gene are MNHNS and SASEGT. The CDR3 sequence: CASSEARGGNQPQHF. CDR3 sequence (DNA): TGTGCCAGCAGTGAAGCAAGAGGGGGCAATCAGCCCCAGCATTTT.

The genes are TRBV5-1 and TRBJ2-3; D not certain. This CDR3 comprises 14 residues. Germline V gene data show CDR1 as SGHRS and CDR2 as YFSETQ. Trimming removed 4 bases from V and 1 base from J, with 10 bases in between. This chain's CDR3 is CASSHHGGTDTQYF. The CDR3 region has the DNA TGCGCCAGCAGCCACCACGGTGGCACAGATACGCAGTATTTT.

This clonotype was counted between two and nine times. The chain joins TRBV19 to TRBJ2-3; 10 nucleotides line up with TRBD2. Per the germline V gene, CDR1 is LNHDA and CDR2 is SQIVND (reference sequence). CDR3 length: 15 amino acids. The V and J ends lost 3 bases and 2 bases, in that order; junction bases with no gene match: 2. The CDR3: CASSIGLAATDTQYF. The CDR3 DNA follows: TGTGCCAGTAGTATTGGACTAGCGGCCACAGATACGCAGTATTTT.

This clonotype was observed a handful of times. The CDR3 is CASSFGAGATDTQYF. The CDR3 nucleotides read TGTGCCAGCAGCTTCGGAGCGGGGGCCACAGATACGCAGTATTTT. This chain links TRBV7-3 with TRBJ2-3, with 8 bases fitting TRBD2. Germline V gene lookup returns CDR1 SGHTA and CDR2 FQGTGA. J lost 2 bases, V lost 3 bases, and 4 bases had no gene match. The CDR3 is 15 amino acids.

The chain joins TRBV5-1 to TRBJ2-7; TRBD2 aligns across 10 bases. The junction had 5 bases not matched to a gene; V was cut back by 0 bases and J by 5 bases. This CDR3 region has 15 residues. Germline-derived CDR1 and CDR2 are SGHRS and YFSETQ. The CDR3 sequence: CASSLVSGGSNEQYF. The DNA of the CDR3 is TGCGCCAGCAGCTTGGTTAGCGGGGGGTCCAACGAGCAGTACTTC.